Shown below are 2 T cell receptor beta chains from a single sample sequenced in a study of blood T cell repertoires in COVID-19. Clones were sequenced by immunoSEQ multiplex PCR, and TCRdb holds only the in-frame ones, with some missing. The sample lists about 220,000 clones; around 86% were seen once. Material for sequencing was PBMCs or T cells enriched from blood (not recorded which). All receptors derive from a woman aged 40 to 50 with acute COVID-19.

CDR3 sequence: CATSRDTGTYGYTF. DNA of the CDR3: TGTGCCACCAGCAGAGATACCGGGACATATGGCTACACCTTC. This sequence joins TRBV15 and TRBJ1-2; maybe TRBD1 (6 bases). The CDR3 extends over 14 amino acids. V lost 0 bases to trimming and J lost 5 bases, with 10 bases between them. CDR1 and CDR2 from the germline V gene are LNHNV and YYDKDF (reference sequence).

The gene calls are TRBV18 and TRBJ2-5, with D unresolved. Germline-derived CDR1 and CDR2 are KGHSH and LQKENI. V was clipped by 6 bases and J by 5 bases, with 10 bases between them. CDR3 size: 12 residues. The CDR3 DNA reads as TGTGCCAGCTCGTCCTCTAGGGAGACCCAGTACTTC. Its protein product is CASSSSRETQYF.